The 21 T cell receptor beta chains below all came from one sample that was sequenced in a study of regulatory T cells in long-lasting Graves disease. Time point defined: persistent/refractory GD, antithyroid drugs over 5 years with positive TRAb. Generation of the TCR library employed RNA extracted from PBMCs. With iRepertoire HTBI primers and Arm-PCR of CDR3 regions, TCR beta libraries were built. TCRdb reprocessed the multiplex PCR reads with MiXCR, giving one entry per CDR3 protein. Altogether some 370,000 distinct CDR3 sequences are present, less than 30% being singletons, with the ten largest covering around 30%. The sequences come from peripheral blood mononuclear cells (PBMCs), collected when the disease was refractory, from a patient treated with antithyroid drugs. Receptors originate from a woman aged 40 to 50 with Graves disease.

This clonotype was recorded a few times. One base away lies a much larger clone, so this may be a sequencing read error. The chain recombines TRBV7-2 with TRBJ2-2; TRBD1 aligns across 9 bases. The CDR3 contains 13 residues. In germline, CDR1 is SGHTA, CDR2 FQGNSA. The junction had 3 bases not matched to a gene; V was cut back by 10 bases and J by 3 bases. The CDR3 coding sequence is TGTGCCAACAGGGGGCCACACACCGGGGAGCTGTTTTTT. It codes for CANRGPHTGELFF.

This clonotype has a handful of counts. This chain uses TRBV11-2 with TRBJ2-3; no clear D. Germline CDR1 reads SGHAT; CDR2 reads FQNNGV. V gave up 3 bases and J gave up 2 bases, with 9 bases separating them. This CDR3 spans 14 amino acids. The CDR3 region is CASSLGGFTDTQYF. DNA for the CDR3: TGTGCCAGCAGCTTGGGCGGTTTCACAGATACGCAGTATTTT.

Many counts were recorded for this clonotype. CDR3 residues: CSVGGQGVFPYEQYF. In nucleotides, the CDR3 is TGCAGCGTGGGGGGACAGGGGGTTTTCCCCTACGAGCAGTACTTC. The chain employs TRBV29-1 and TRBJ2-7, with 11 bases that match TRBD1. V lost 6 bases to trimming and J lost 2 bases; unmatched junction nucleotides: 9. Germline V gene data show CDR1 as SQVTM and CDR2 as ANQGSEA. This CDR3 is 15 amino acids long.

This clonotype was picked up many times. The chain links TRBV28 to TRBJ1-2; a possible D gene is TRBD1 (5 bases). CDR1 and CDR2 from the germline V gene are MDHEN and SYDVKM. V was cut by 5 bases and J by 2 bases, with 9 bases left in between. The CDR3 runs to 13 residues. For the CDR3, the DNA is TGTGCCAGCAGTGGCAGGGCCAACTATGGCTACACCTTC. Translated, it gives CASSGRANYGYTF.

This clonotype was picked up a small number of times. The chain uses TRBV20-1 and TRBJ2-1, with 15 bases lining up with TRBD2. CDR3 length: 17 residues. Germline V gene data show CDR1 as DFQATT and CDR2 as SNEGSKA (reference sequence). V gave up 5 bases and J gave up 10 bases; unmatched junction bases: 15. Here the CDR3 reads CSAGGLAGGLGIGEQFF. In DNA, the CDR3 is TGCAGTGCTGGGGGACTAGCGGGAGGACTCGGAATCGGGGAGCAGTTCTTC.

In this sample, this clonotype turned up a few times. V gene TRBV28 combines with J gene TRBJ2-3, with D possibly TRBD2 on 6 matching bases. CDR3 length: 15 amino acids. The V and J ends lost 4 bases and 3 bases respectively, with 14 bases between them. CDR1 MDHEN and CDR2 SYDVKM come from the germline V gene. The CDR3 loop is CASSSLASVTDTQYF. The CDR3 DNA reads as TGTGCCAGCAGTTCCCTGGCTAGCGTTACAGATACGCAGTATTTT.

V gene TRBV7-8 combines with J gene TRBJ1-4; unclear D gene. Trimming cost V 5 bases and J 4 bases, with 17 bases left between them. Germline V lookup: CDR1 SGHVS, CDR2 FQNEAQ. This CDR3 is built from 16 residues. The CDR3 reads CASSTRVGSINEKLFF. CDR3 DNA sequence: TGTGCCAGCAGCACCCGGGTAGGGTCGATTAATGAAAAACTGTTTTTT.

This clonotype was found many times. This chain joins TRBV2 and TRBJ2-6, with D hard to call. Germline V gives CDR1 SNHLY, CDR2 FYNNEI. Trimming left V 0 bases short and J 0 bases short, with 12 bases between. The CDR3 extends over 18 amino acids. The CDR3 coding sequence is TGTGCCAGCAGTGAAGCAAGTCTACTAATCTCTGGGGCCAACGTCCTGACTTTC. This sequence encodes CASSEASLLISGANVLTF.

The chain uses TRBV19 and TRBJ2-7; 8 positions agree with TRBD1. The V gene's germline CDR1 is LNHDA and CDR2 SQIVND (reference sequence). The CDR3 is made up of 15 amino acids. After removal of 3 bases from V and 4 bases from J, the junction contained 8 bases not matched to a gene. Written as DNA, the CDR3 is TGTGCCAGTAGTATTTCCCAGGGGGCAAGGTACGAGCAGTACTTC. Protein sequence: CASSISQGARYEQYF.

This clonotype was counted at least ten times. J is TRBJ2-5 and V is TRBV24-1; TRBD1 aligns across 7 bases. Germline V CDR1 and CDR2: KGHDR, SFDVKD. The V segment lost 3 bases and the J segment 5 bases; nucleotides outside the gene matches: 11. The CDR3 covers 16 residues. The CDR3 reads CATSDRARGRRETQYF. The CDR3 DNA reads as TGTGCCACCAGTGATCGCGCAAGGGGGCGGAGGGAGACCCAGTACTTC.

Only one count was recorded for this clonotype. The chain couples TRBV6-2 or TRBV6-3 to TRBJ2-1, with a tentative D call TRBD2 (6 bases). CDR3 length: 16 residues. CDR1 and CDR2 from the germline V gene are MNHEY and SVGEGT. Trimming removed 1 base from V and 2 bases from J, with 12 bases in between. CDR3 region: CASSYLRESPYNEQFF. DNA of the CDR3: TGTGCCAGCAGTTACTTACGGGAGAGTCCCTACAATGAGCAGTTCTTC.

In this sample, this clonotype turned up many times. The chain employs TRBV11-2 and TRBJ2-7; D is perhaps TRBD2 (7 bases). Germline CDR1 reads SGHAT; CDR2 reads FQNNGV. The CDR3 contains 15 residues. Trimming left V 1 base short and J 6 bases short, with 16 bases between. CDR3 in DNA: TGTGCCAGCAGCTTAGTTGGGGGGGCTCCGCTCGAGCAGTACTTC. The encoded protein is CASSLVGGAPLEQYF.

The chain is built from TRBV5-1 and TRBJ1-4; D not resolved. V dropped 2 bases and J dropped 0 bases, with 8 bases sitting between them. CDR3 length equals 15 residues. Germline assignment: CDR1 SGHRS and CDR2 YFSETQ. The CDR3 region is CASSFHTATNEKLFF. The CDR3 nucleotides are TGCGCCAGCAGCTTCCACACCGCAACTAATGAAAAACTGTTTTTT.

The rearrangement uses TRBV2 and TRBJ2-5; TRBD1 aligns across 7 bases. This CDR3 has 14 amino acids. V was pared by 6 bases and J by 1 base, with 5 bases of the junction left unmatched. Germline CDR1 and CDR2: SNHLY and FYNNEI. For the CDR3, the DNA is TGTGCCAGCAGCGGACAGGACTCCCAAGAGACCCAGTACTTC. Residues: CASSGQDSQETQYF.

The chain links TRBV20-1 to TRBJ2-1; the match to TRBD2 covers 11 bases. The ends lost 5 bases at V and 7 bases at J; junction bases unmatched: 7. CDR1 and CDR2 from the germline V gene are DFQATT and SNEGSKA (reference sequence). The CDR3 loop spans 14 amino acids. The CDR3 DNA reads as TGCAGTGCTTATACTAGCGGGAGAGGGAATGAGCAGTTCTTC. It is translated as CSAYTSGRGNEQFF.

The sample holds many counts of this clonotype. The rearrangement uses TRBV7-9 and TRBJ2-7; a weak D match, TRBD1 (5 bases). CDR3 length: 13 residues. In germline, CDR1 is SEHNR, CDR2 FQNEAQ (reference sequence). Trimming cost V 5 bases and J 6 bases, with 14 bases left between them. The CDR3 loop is CASSPETELEQYF. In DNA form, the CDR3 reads TGTGCCAGCAGCCCAGAGACAGAACTCGAGCAGTACTTC.

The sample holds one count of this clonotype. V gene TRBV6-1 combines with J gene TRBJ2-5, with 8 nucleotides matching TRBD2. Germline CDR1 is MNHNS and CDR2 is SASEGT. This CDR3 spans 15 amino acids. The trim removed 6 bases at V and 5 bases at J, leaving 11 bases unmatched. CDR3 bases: TGTGCCAGCAGGTGGAGCGGGAGCCGGGGGGAGACCCAGTACTTC. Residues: CASRWSGSRGETQYF.

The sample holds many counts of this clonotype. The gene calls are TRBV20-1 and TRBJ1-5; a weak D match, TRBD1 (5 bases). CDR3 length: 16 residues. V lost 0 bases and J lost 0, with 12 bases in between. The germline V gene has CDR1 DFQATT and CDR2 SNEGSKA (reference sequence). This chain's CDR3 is CSARDRTGYSNQPQHF. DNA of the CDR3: TGCAGTGCTAGAGATAGAACAGGCTATAGCAATCAGCCCCAGCATTTT.

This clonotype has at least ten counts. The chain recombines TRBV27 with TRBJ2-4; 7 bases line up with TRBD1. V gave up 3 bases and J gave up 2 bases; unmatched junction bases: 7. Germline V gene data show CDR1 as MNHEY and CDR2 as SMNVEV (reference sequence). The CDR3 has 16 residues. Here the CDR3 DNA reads TGTGCCAGCAGTTTCCGACAGGGTGGGTCCAAAAACATTCAGTACTTC. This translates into CASSFRQGGSKNIQYF.

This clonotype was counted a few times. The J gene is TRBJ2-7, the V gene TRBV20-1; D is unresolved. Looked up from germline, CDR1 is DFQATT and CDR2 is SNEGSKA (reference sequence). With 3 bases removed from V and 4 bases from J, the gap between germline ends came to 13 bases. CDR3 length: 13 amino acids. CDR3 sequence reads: CSARRADPYEQYF. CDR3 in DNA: TGCAGTGCTAGGCGTGCGGACCCGTACGAGCAGTACTTC.

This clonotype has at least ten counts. The CDR3 here is CASSFMTGWETQYF. In DNA, the CDR3 is TGTGCCAGCAGCTTCATGACAGGGTGGGAGACCCAGTACTTC. The J gene is TRBJ2-5, the V gene TRBV5-8; 7 nucleotides align to TRBD1. After removal of 2 bases from V and 5 bases from J, the junction contained 6 bases not matched to a gene. The CDR3 extends over 14 amino acids. Germline V lookup: CDR1 SGHTS, CDR2 YDEGEE.